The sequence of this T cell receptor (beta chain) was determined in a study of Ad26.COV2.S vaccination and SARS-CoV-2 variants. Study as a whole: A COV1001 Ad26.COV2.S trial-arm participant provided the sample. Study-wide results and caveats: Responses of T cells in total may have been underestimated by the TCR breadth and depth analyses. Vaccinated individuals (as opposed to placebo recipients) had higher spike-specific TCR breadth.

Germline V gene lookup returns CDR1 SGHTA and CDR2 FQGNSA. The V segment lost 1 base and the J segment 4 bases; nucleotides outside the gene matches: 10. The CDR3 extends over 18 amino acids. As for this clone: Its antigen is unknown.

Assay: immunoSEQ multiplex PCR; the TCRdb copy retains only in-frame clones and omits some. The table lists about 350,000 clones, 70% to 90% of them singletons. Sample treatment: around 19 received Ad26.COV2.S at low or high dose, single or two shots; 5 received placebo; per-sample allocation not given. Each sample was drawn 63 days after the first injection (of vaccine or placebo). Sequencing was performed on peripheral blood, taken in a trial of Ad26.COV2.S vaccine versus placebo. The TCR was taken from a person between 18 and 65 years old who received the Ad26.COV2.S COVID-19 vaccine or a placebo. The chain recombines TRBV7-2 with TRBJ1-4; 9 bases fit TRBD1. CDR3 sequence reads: CASSLGLRGQGFNEKLFF. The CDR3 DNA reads TGTGCCAGCAGCTTAGGGCTCAGGGGACAGGGCTTTAATGAAAAACTGTTTTTT.